This is a list of T cell receptor beta chains from one sample in a study of molecular identifiers for immune sequencing clone quantification. MiXCR was run by TCRdb on the PCR reads, yielding one entry per CDR3 protein. The sample consists of 490,000 or so distinct CDR3 sequences, roughly 24% of them appearing once. The specimen was naive CD8+ T cells from blood, with Jurkat cell RNA spiked in. The receptors derive from a human donor in good health. Some libraries in this study had Jurkat cell RNA spiked in. The CDR3 runs from the conserved cysteine through the conserved F or W. D genes are given only for firm matches. The size of a clone is reported for some rows only, either as once, few or many, or as a class for expanded clones.

size	V	J	D	DNA	CDR3
-	TRBV5-1	TRBJ2-7	-	TGCGCCAGCAGTCTTGGGGCGCGGAACTACGAGCAGTACTTC	CASSLGARNYEQYF
many	TRBV7-9	TRBJ2-3	-	TGTGCCAGCAGCTTAGTTTCCGCAGATACGCAGTATTTT	CASSLVSADTQYF
many	TRBV9	TRBJ2-5	-	TGTGCCAGCAGCCTCACAGGAGCCGCTGAGACCCAGTACTTC	CASSLTGAAETQYF
few	TRBV4-1	TRBJ1-5	-	TGCGCCAGCAGCCTAGGGCAGGGTGGGATTTATAGCAATCAGCCCCAGCATTTT	CASSLGQGGIYSNQPQHF
-	TRBV29-1	TRBJ1-2	TRBD1	TGCAGCGTCGGACAGGCTAACTATGGCTACACCTTC	CSVGQANYGYTF
-	TRBV4-3	TRBJ2-7	-	TGCGCCAGCAGCCAAGAACTGGTGGGTTTGGGTAGCGGTGCCTCCTACGAGCAGTACTTC	CASSQELVGLGSGASYEQYF
few	TRBV9	TRBJ2-7	-	TGTGCCAGCAGCTTCGGCAGCAGCTCCTACGAGCAGTACTTC	CASSFGSSSYEQYF
few	TRBV24-1	TRBJ2-7	TRBD1	TGTGCCACCAGTGATCCCCGGGACAGACCCTACGAGCAGTACTTC	CATSDPRDRPYEQYF
once	TRBV24-1	TRBJ2-5	TRBD1	TGTGCCACCAGTGACGTGACAGGGCAAGAGACCCAGTACTTC	CATSDVTGQETQYF
many	TRBV7-9	TRBJ2-5	-	TGTGCCAGCAGCGGGGACCGGGACCGCTTGGAGACCCAGTACTTC	CASSGDRDRLETQYF
-	TRBV20-1	TRBJ2-3	-	TGCAGTGCTAAGACAGGTCTACGCGCAGATACGCAGTACTTT	CSAKTGLRADTQYF
-	TRBV3-1	TRBJ2-1	TRBD2	TGTGCCAGCAGCCTAGGGACTACCGCCGGTGATGAGCAGTTCTTC	CASSLGTTAGDEQFF
few	TRBV12-3/TRBV12-4	TRBJ1-1	-	TGTGCCAGCAGTTTAAGGGGTTTCGCTGGACCCGAGGGATGTGCTTTCTTT	CASSLRGFAGPEGCAFF
few	TRBV7-9	TRBJ2-2	TRBD1	TGTGCCAGCAGCTTAATCTTAGGACAGGGGATCGGGGAGCTGTTTTTT	CASSLILGQGIGELFF
few	TRBV4-3	TRBJ1-1	-	TGCGCCAGCAGCCAAGATCATGGGGTTGACACTGAAGCTTTCTTT	CASSQDHGVDTEAFF
many	TRBV2	TRBJ2-7	-	TGTGCCAGCAGTGAAAGGGGGGCAAGGATCCACGAGCAGTACTTC	CASSERGARIHEQYF
few	TRBV27	TRBJ2-7	-	TGTGCCAGCAGTTCCTTAGGGGGGCAGTGGGCCTCCTACGAGCAGTACTTC	CASSSLGGQWASYEQYF
-	TRBV13	TRBJ1-6	TRBD1	TGTGCCAGCAGCGTCGCCGGGACAGGGAATGGTTCACCCCTCCACTTT	CASSVAGTGNGSPLHF
few	TRBV27	TRBJ2-2	-	TGTGCCAGCAGTTTTGTGAGCACCGGGGAGCTGTTTTTT	CASSFVSTGELFF
-	TRBV27	TRBJ1-1	-	TGTGCCCTTCACAGGACCGACAACACTGAAGCTTTCTTT	CALHRTDNTEAFF
few	TRBV10-2	TRBJ1-1	-	TGCGCCAGCAGCGAAACGGACAGAAACACTGAAGCTTTCTTT	CASSETDRNTEAFF
few	TRBV3-1	TRBJ1-6	-	TGTGCCAGCAGCCAAGATTGGGGTAATAATTCACCCCTCCACTTT	CASSQDWGNNSPLHF
many	TRBV7-9	TRBJ2-7	TRBD1	TGTGCCAGCAGCTTAGGAGGACAGGGGCAGGCCGAGCAGTACTTC	CASSLGGQGQAEQYF
many	TRBV30	TRBJ2-1	-	TGTGCCTGGAAGGTCAGCCGCTCCTACAATGAGCAGTTCTTC	CAWKVSRSYNEQFF
many	TRBV10-2	TRBJ2-7	TRBD1	TGCGCCAGCAGTGGGGCAGGGGGCGCGTACGAGCAGTACTTC	CASSGAGGAYEQYF
few	TRBV6-5	TRBJ2-5	TRBD2	TGTGCCAGCAGTTACGGAAAAACTAGCGGGGAGTACCAAGAGACCCAGTACTTT	CASSYGKTSGEYQETQYF
many	TRBV12-3/TRBV12-4	TRBJ2-3	-	TGTGCCAGCAGTCGAGGGAGTGCTAGCACAGATACGCAGTATTTT	CASSRGSASTDTQYF
few	TRBV19	TRBJ2-4	-	TGTGCCAGTAGTATAATCCAGGGTGCCAAAAACATTCAGTACTTC	CASSIIQGAKNIQYF
many	TRBV6-5	TRBJ2-3	TRBD1	TGTGCCAGCACCAGGACGACAGGGAACACAGATACGCAGTATTTT	CASTRTTGNTDTQYF
-	TRBV28	TRBJ1-4	-	TGTGCCAGCAGTTACTCAGGGAATGAAAAACTGTTTTTT	CASSYSGNEKLFF
-	TRBV5-1	TRBJ2-7	-	TGCGCCAGCAGACCGGACACCTCCGAGGGATACGAGCAGTACTTC	CASRPDTSEGYEQYF
many	TRBV9	TRBJ2-5	TRBD2	TGTGCCAGCAGTACTAGCGGGGGACAAGAGACCCAGTACTTC	CASSTSGGQETQYF
few	TRBV4-3	TRBJ1-5	-	TGCGCCAGCAGCCAAGTCACAAGGGGACAGCCCCAGCATTTT	CASSQVTRGQPQHF
few	TRBV11-2	TRBJ1-6	-	TGTGCCAGCCGTCAAGGGCAGGGGAATTCACCCCTCCACTTT	CASRQGQGNSPLHF
-	TRBV12-3/TRBV12-4	TRBJ1-2	-	TGTGCCAGCAGTTTGGGGGGACGGGCATATGGCTACACCTTC	CASSLGGRAYGYTF